The 8 T cell receptor beta chains below come from one sample, sequenced in a study of siplizumab effects on memory and regulatory T cells. Some clones are missing from TCRdb's copy, which holds only in-frame ones; the method was immunoSEQ multiplex PCR. The sample holds roughly 100,000 clones, 85% to 95% seen once. What was sequenced was CD4+ T cells sorted from blood. The receptors originated from a human donor in good health.

J is TRBJ2-1 and V is TRBV7-3; possible D gene TRBD2, 6 bases. The CDR3 loop spans 15 amino acids. V was pared by 5 bases and J by 4 bases, with 15 bases between. The germline gives CDR1 SGHTA, CDR2 FQGTGA. DNA of the CDR3: TGTGCCAGCAGCCAGACTAGGGTGGTTTACAATGAGCAGTTCTTC. Protein product: CASSQTRVVYNEQFF. The full variable domain, in which reference TRBV7-3 and TRBJ2-1 provide the parts outside the CDR3, is GAGVSQTPSNKVTEKGKYVELRCDPISGHTALYWYRQSLGQGPEFLIYFQGTGAADDSGLPNDRFFAVRPEGSVSTLKIQRTERGDSAVYLCASSQTRVVYNEQFFGPGTRLTVL.

The V gene is TRBV6-5, the J gene TRBJ1-2; D unclear. The CDR3 has 14 residues. V was trimmed by 6 bases and J by 6 bases, leaving 17 bases between them. CDR1 MNHEY and CDR2 SVGAGI come from the germline V gene. The CDR3: CASSSSHGGHGYTF. In nucleotides, the CDR3 is TGTGCCAGCAGCTCCTCACATGGTGGCCATGGCTACACCTTC.

The chain's CDR3 is CASRKDEYTEAFF. The CDR3 region has the DNA TGCGCCAGCCGAAAAGACGAGTACACTGAAGCTTTCTTT. The chain has TRBV5-1 and TRBJ1-1; unclear D gene. This CDR3 contains 13 residues. The V end was cut by 7 bases, the J end by 3 bases, with 13 bases between. Germline lookup yields CDR1 SGHRS and CDR2 YFSETQ.

This clone was found once. A read error may account for a junction end that differs from germline. The V and J genes are TRBV6-5 and TRBJ1-5; a weak D match, TRBD1 (6 bases). CDR1 and CDR2 from the germline V gene are MNHEY and SVGAGI. This CDR3 has 13 amino acids. The CDR3 here is CASTEGQNRPQHF. CDR3 DNA: TGTGCCAGCACCGAAGGACAGAATCGGCCCCAGCATTTT.

The chain combines TRBV19 with TRBJ1-3; 7 bases agree with TRBD1. Germline V CDR1 and CDR2: LNHDA, SQIVND (reference sequence). With V trimmed by 4 bases and J by 0 bases, 6 bases remained unmatched. The CDR3 runs 16 residues. CDR3 in amino acids: CASSTGQLISGNTIYF. CDR3 DNA sequence: TGTGCCAGTAGTACGGGACAGTTGATCTCTGGAAACACCATATATTTT.

The chain employs TRBV18 and TRBJ2-5, with 14 bases lining up with TRBD2. The tail of the sequence fits TRBJ2-7 better, so the J call may be wrong. Germline assignment: CDR1 KGHSH and CDR2 LQKENI. There are 15 residues in the CDR3. CDR3 DNA sequence: TGTGCCAGCTCACCCGGGACTAGCGGGAGTTACGAGCAGTACTTC. It encodes CASSPGTSGSYEQYF.

The J gene is TRBJ1-1, the V gene TRBV6-6; 10 bases are shared with TRBD1. The CDR3 spans 15 residues. The V segment lost 0 bases and the J segment 5 bases; nucleotides outside the gene matches: 3. Germline V lookup: CDR1 MNHNY, CDR2 SVGAGI (reference sequence). The CDR3 nucleotides read TGTGCCAGCAGTTACTCGGGACAGGGGTCAACTGAAGCTTTCTTT. It encodes CASSYSGQGSTEAFF.

With respect to this clone: Other DNA sequences in the sample encode the same CDR3. This rearrangement joins TRBV9 to TRBJ2-7; no clear D gene. CDR3 length equals 14 residues. The germline CDR1 and CDR2 sequences are SGDLS and YYNGEE. The V and J ends lost 0 bases and 0 bases respectively, with 7 bases between them. The CDR3 nucleotides are TGTGCCAGCAGCGTAGCGTCGAGCTCCTACGAGCAGTACTTC. This sequence encodes CASSVASSSYEQYF.